The 11 T cell receptor beta chains reported below all come from one sample, sequenced in a study of T cell repertoires in cytomegalovirus infection. Each CDR3 protein is one row after TCRdb ran MiXCR on the reads. The table has about 310,000 distinct CDR3 sequences, around a sixth seen once. Sequencing was performed on PBMCs. The receptors originated from a human donor in good health (CMV status not recorded). Some clones in this sample may be carry-over from other donors' samples.

The V call is TRBV20-1, the J call TRBJ2-1, with a weak D call TRBD1 (5 bases). The V end lost 3 bases, the J end lost 2 bases, and 11 bases lay between the germline ends. CDR1 and CDR2 (germline): DFQATT, SNEGSKA (reference sequence). The CDR3 sequence is 14 residues long. DNA for the CDR3: TGCAGTGCTAGGAGCAGGGTAACCTACAATGAGCAGTTCTTC. Its translation: CSARSRVTYNEQFF.

This chain connects TRBV27 to TRBJ1-5; TRBD1 might be the D (6 bases). This CDR3 has 15 residues. Germline CDR1 reads MNHEY; CDR2 reads SMNVEV (reference sequence). Trimming took off 3 bases at V and 4 bases at J, with 13 bases between the two ends. The chain's CDR3 is CASSFRRTENQPQHF. CDR3 DNA: TGTGCCAGCAGTTTCCGGAGGACAGAAAATCAGCCCCAGCATTTT.

This chain links TRBV20-1 with TRBJ2-2, with D perhaps matching TRBD1 or TRBD2 (5 bases each). Germline-derived CDR1 and CDR2 are DFQATT and SNEGSKA (reference sequence). The CDR3 covers 16 residues. Trimming took 0 bases from V and 6 from J, leaving 17 bases between them. The CDR3 DNA follows: TGCAGTGCTAGAGAAGGCTCCGGGACCCGGGCCGGGGAGCTGTTTTTT. This gives the protein CSAREGSGTRAGELFF.

The J gene is TRBJ2-3, the V gene TRBV7-2, with D perhaps assigned TRBD1 or TRBD2 (5 bases each). The CDR3 sequence is 16 residues long. Germline V lookup: CDR1 SGHTA, CDR2 FQGNSA. The ends were cut back, 3 bases at V and 5 bases at J, with 18 bases in the middle. CDR3 sequence reads: CASSFGSSVRGDTQYF. The CDR3 region has the DNA TGTGCCAGCAGCTTCGGGTCGAGCGTGAGGGGAGATACGCAGTATTTT.

This clonotype occurred a few times. The rearrangement joins TRBV7-8 to TRBJ1-1; 11 bases align to TRBD1. Germline V gives CDR1 SGHVS, CDR2 FQNEAQ. Trimming took 5 bases from V and 1 from J; bases not matched to a gene: 6. There are 16 residues in the CDR3. CDR3 in amino acids: CASSRGQGAGNTEAFF. The CDR3 bases are TGTGCCAGCAGCCGAGGACAGGGGGCGGGGAACACTGAAGCTTTCTTT.

The chain recombines TRBV9 with TRBJ2-5, with unresolved D. Germline CDR1 SGDLS, CDR2 YYNGEE. There are 14 residues in the CDR3. Trimming removed 0 bases from V and 2 bases from J, with 8 bases in between. CDR3 residues: CASSVAGFQETQYF. In nucleotides, the CDR3 is TGTGCCAGCAGCGTAGCTGGCTTTCAAGAGACCCAGTACTTC. The variable domain in full, with the rest retrieved from reference TRBV9 and TRBJ2-5, is DSGVTQTPKHLITATGQRVTLRCSPRSGDLSVYWYQQSLDQGLQFLIQYYNGEERAKGNILERFSAQQFPDLHSELNLSSLELGDSALYFCASSVAGFQETQYFGPGTRLLVL.

The chain couples TRBV20-1 to TRBJ1-6, with unresolved D. Germline V CDR1 and CDR2: DFQATT, SNEGSKA (reference sequence). Trimming shortened V by 0 bases and J by 4 bases, and 13 bases separated the two germline ends. The CDR3 is 16 amino acids. Here the CDR3 DNA reads TGCAGTGCTAGAGATCTCGGAGACCATTATAATTCACCCCTCCACTTT. Translating it yields CSARDLGDHYNSPLHF.

The rearrangement links TRBV7-8 to TRBJ1-1, with 9 bases lining up with TRBD1. Germline trimming cut 2 bases from V and 5 bases from J; bases unmatched to any gene: 6. The germline CDR1 and CDR2 sequences are SGHVS and FQNEAQ. The CDR3 contains 15 residues. CDR3 sequence: CASSLYRDRGTEAFF. In DNA form, the CDR3 reads TGTGCCAGCAGCTTATATCGTGACAGGGGGACTGAAGCTTTCTTT.

This clonotype was found many times. The genes are TRBV7-8 and TRBJ1-2; D might be TRBD1 (6 bases). The CDR3 length is 14 residues. In germline, CDR1 is SGHVS, CDR2 FQNEAQ. The germline V and J ends were trimmed by 4 bases and 4 bases, with 13 bases remaining between them. CDR3 in amino acids: CASSSRGMAYGYTF. The CDR3 region has the DNA TGTGCCAGCAGCTCGAGGGGGATGGCCTATGGCTACACCTTC.

The CDR3 sequence is CASGSRNTGELFF. The CDR3 coding sequence is TGTGCCAGCGGGTCCAGGAACACCGGGGAGCTGTTTTTT. The chain has TRBV28 and TRBJ2-2; unclear D gene. This CDR3 comprises 13 residues. CDR1 and CDR2 (germline): MDHEN, SYDVKM. The V end lost 8 bases, the J end lost 1 base, and 8 bases lay between the germline ends. Filled out from reference TRBV28 and TRBJ2-2, the complete variable domain reads DVKVTQSSRYLVKRTGEKVFLECVQDMDHENMFWYRQDPGLGLRLIYFSYDVKMKEKGDIPEGYSVSREKKERFSLILESASTNQTSMYLCASGSRNTGELFFGEGSRLTVL.

This clonotype was recorded a few times. This sequence joins TRBV20-1 and TRBJ2-3; perhaps D is TRBD1 or TRBD2 (6 bases each). CDR3 length: 15 residues. The germline gives CDR1 DFQATT, CDR2 SNEGSKA (reference sequence). V lost 6 bases, J lost 3 bases, and 19 bases lay in between. The CDR3 DNA reads TGCAGTGCCGGAGGGGGGTGGGGGGCGACAGATACGCAGTATTTT. Its translation: CSAGGGWGATDTQYF.